This T cell receptor (beta chain) comes out of a study of blood T cell repertoires in COVID-19 (dated by TCRdb to the early 2020s). Some background on the complete study: The collaborator samples originated in the United States, Italy and Spain and spanned the acute and convalescent phases of COVID-19. Samples came from the ongoing ImmuneRACE study (first 160 participants) plus 1,254 subjects from 6 global collaborators. Where HLA class I and class II types were available, the types were taken from metadata supplied by the sample provider, not from assay-based typing. Deeply sampled blood TCRbeta repertoires from subjects exposed to, actively infected with, or recovered from COVID-19 were included in the dataset. Nearly every sample came with metadata listing a de-identified subject ID, COVID-19 status, age in years and sex. The prospective study material was composed of cDNA or gDNA derived from T cells, B-cell-depleted T cells, or PBMCs. The repertoires were released in a freely available public database intended as a resource for research on the immune response to SARS-CoV-2.

The investigation overall reported the following: The amount of clinical and demographic metadata varied by source and participant and was provided uncurated.

TCRbeta CDR3 regions were amplified from genomic DNA using the immunoSEQ Assay, a bias-controlled multiplex PCR. For the original study's pipeline: The number of nucleated cells in each sample was estimated from the amplification of reference gene primers within the assay. To quantify the absolute abundance of each unique TCRbeta CDR3 rearrangement, sequence reads were collapsed and filtered. For each sample, productive Simpson clonality was calculated as the square root of Simpson's diversity index over productive rearrangements. What TCRdb holds here is the immuneACCESS table cut down to in-frame rearrangements. Part of the clones is not present; checked against another copy, under half of the missing clones reflect an unresolved V gene, and the others are unexplained. The V and J calls and clone size are taken from that table; D and trimming were inferred from the DNA. The sample has 250,000 or so clones on record, approximately 86% of them singletons. The top ten clones comprise approximately 2.6% of the sample.

Remarks on this clone: Its recognized antigen is unknown. The record has no base qualities; no much larger clone is one base away.

Participants in the prospective study were aged 18 to 89 years, lived in 24 United States geographic areas, and enrolled through a virtual design. In the prospective study, cohorts were assigned on the basis of participant-reported clinical history obtained from a screening survey and a study questionnaire. ImmuneRACE Cohort 3 recovered participants were defined by two consecutive negative NP/OP PCR tests, healthcare professional clearance, or symptom resolution. Each participant in the prospective study had whole blood, serum and a nasopharyngeal or oropharyngeal swab collected by mobile phlebotomists. Additional blood draws and questionnaires over an approximately two-month period could optionally be provided by prospective study participants. Before DNA extraction, blood samples from the prospective study were shipped at room temperature or frozen. Taken from the germline V gene, the CDR1 and CDR2 loops are SGHTA and FQGNSA. Spanning cysteine to phenylalanine, the CDR3 consists of 14 amino acids. The only DNA kept is the CDR3, 42 bases in frame from the first base. Trimming takes 1 base from V and 5 bases from J, and the germline ends sit 9 bases apart.

The TCR sequence derives from a woman aged 18-30 years who had recovered from COVID-19. The chain is encoded by TRBV7-2 joined to TRBJ1-5; D gene: possibly TRBD1, on 5 matching bases. The sequenced material came from PBMCs or T cells enriched from blood (not recorded which). The CDR3 loop reads CASSLGQWDQPQHF. The nucleotide sequence reads TGTGCCAGCAGCTTAGGACAGTGGGATCAGCCCCAGCATTTT.